Listed here are 13 T cell receptor beta chains from one sample, sequenced in a study of cytotoxic CD8 clonotypes in ibrutinib-treated CLL. Data came from immunoSEQ multiplex PCR; TCRdb stores just in-frame clones and leaves some out. Among around 92,000 clones, roughly four fifths were seen once, and the ten largest hold roughly 24%. Sequencing was performed on PBMCs, taken after 24 months of ibrutinib treatment. Source of these receptors: a human donor with chronic lymphocytic leukemia.

The CDR3 sequence is CASSRPGSNTEAFF. The CDR3 bases are TGCGCCAGCAGTCGACCGGGATCCAACACTGAAGCTTTCTTT. V usage is TRBV23-1 and J usage is TRBJ1-1; D uncertain. TRBV23-1 is classed as an ORF, of uncertain function. The length of the CDR3 is 14 residues. With 4 bases removed from V and 2 bases from J, the gap between germline ends came to 11 bases.

This clone has more than one count but fewer than ten. The V call is TRBV18, the J call TRBJ1-1, with TRBD1 as a possible D gene (6 bases). The germline gives CDR1 KGHSH, CDR2 LQKENI. Trimming shortened V by 3 bases and J by 7 bases, and 15 bases separated the two germline ends. CDR3 length: 14 residues. CDR3 coding DNA: TGTGCCAGCTCACCCTCTGCGACAGGATATGAAGCTTTCTTT. It yields the protein CASSPSATGYEAFF.

This clone showed up just a few times. The chain links TRBV10-2 to TRBJ1-1; possibly TRBD1 for D (6 bases). The V gene's germline CDR1 is WSHSY and CDR2 SAAADI. V lost 2 bases and J 4 bases, leaving 8 bases between the germline ends. The CDR3 contains 13 residues. CDR3 protein: CASSEQGSTEAFF. CDR3 nucleotide sequence: TGCGCCAGCAGTGAGCAGGGGAGCACTGAAGCTTTCTTT.

This sequence joins TRBV6-1 and TRBJ2-3; TRBD2 agrees at 8 bases. The CDR3 contains 16 residues. Germline V CDR1 and CDR2: MNHNS, SASEGT. The trim removed 4 bases at V and 3 bases at J, leaving 9 bases unmatched. The CDR3 nucleotides read TGTGCCAGCAGTGTTACCGGGACTAGGGCGACAGATACGCAGTATTTT. Its protein product is CASSVTGTRATDTQYF.

The CDR3 sequence is CASSPRGRRWDYGYTF. CDR3 DNA: TGTGCCAGCTCACCGAGGGGACGCCGGTGGGACTATGGCTACACCTTC. The rearrangement links TRBV18 to TRBJ1-2; tentatively, D is TRBD1 (5 bases). The CDR3 contains 16 residues. The V gene lost 3 bases and the J gene lost 3 bases, with 17 bases spanning the gap. Germline V gene lookup returns CDR1 KGHSH and CDR2 LQKENI.

The V gene is TRBV7-2, the J gene TRBJ2-5; D is ambiguous. V shed 5 bases and J shed 2 bases, with 15 bases lying between them. The V gene's germline CDR1 is SGHTA and CDR2 FQGNSA. The CDR3 length is 15 residues. CDR3 nucleotides: TGTGCCAGCAGCCCCAGTGGTTGGGAACAAGAGACCCAGTACTTC. Translated, it gives CASSPSGWEQETQYF.

This rearrangement joins TRBV12-5 to TRBJ1-5, with D maybe TRBD1 (5 bases). This CDR3 spans 15 amino acids. Germline V lookup: CDR1 LGHNT, CDR2 FRNRAP. The V end was cut by 7 bases, the J end by 3 bases, with 16 bases between. The CDR3 reads CASAGGGGNNQPQHF. The CDR3 DNA reads as TGTGCTAGTGCCGGCGGGGGAGGGAACAATCAGCCCCAGCATTTT.

This chain joins TRBV5-1 and TRBJ2-7, with 12 nucleotides matching TRBD2. The germline CDR1 and CDR2 sequences are SGHRS and YFSETQ. J gave up 1 base and V 2 bases, and 1 base lay outside the gene matches. This CDR3 contains 15 residues. CDR3 DNA: TGCGCCAGCAGCTTTACTAGCGGGGGGTCCTACGAGCAGTACTTC. This sequence encodes CASSFTSGGSYEQYF.

The chain uses TRBV7-3 and TRBJ2-3; D may be TRBD2 (6 bases). Trimming removed 4 bases from V and 0 bases from J, with 11 bases in between. The CDR3 has 15 residues. The V gene's germline CDR1 is SGHTA and CDR2 FQGTGA. The CDR3 loop is CASSSEGRSTDTQYF. As DNA, the CDR3 is TGTGCCAGCAGCTCGGAGGGACGAAGCACAGATACGCAGTATTTT.

This chain connects TRBV7-6 to TRBJ2-2; D unclear. The CDR3 is 14 amino acids. V gave up 0 bases and J gave up 6 bases, with 8 bases separating them. CDR1 is SGHVS, CDR2 FNYEAQ, per germline. CDR3 sequence (DNA): TGTGCCAGCAGCTTAGCGAGAAGCTCCGGGGAGCTGTTTTTT. Its translation: CASSLARSSGELFF.

V usage is TRBV25-1 and J usage is TRBJ2-1; no definite D call. The CDR3 has 11 residues. Trimming took 2 bases from V and 10 from J, leaving 6 bases between them. Germline-derived CDR1 and CDR2 are MGHDK and SYGVNS. DNA for the CDR3: TGTGCCAGCAGTGAACTTGGGGAGCAGTTCTTC. Its protein product is CASSELGEQFF.

The J gene is TRBJ2-3, the V gene TRBV10-3; 16 bases map to TRBD2. Per germline, CDR1 ENHRY and CDR2 SYGVKD. J gave up 1 base and V 4 bases, and 5 bases lay outside the gene matches. The CDR3 has 18 residues. This CDR3 reads CAISGGLAGGRGTDTQYF. The CDR3 nucleotides are TGTGCCATCAGTGGGGGACTAGCGGGAGGGAGAGGCACAGATACGCAGTATTTT.

The chain has TRBV7-2 and TRBJ1-3; possible D gene TRBD1, 6 bases. Trimming removed 5 bases from V and 4 bases from J, with 9 bases in between. The CDR3 consists of 13 residues. Germline V gene sequence: CDR1 SGHTA, CDR2 FQGNSA. The CDR3 reads CASSPDRGNTIYF. DNA of the CDR3: TGTGCCAGCAGCCCCGACAGGGGAAACACCATATATTTT.